This entry lists 7 T cell receptor beta chains sequenced from one sample in a study of control samples from healthy donors and cancer patients. Method: immunoSEQ multiplex PCR; TCRdb's copy keeps in-frame clones and lacks some. The table records 210,000 or so clones, approximately 91% of them present only once. Sequenced input: blood. These receptors were obtained from a man aged 30 to 39 in good health.

The chain employs TRBV5-8 and TRBJ1-5, with 8 nucleotides matching TRBD1. The CDR3 has 18 amino acids. The germline CDR1 and CDR2 sequences are SGHTS and YDEGEE. The trim removed 5 bases at V and 2 bases at J, leaving 15 bases unmatched. CDR3: CASSARDRSIGRNQPQHF. In nucleotides, the CDR3 is TGTGCCAGCAGTGCCCGGGACAGGTCGATCGGCCGCAATCAGCCCCAGCATTTT.

The V and J genes are TRBV27 and TRBJ1-2; 10 nucleotides match TRBD1. The CDR3 consists of 15 residues. Germline V gene sequence: CDR1 MNHEY, CDR2 SMNVEV (reference sequence). With 5 bases clipped from V and 7 bases from J, the junction kept 10 bases outside the gene matches. CDR3 in amino acids: CASSQSGTGVRGYTF. The DNA of the CDR3 is TGTGCCAGCAGTCAGTCTGGGACAGGGGTTCGTGGCTACACCTTC.

The chain couples TRBV30 to TRBJ2-7; TRBD1 agrees at 8 bases. This CDR3 is 15 amino acids long. Trimming took 4 bases from V and 0 from J; bases not matched to a gene: 8. Germline V CDR1 and CDR2: GTSNPN, SVGIG (reference sequence). For the CDR3, the DNA is TGTGCCTGGACCCCGACAGGGGTGGGCTCCTACGAGCAGTACTTC. Amino acid sequence: CAWTPTGVGSYEQYF.

The V call is TRBV6-2 or TRBV6-3, the J call TRBJ1-5, with D possibly matching TRBD1 (5 bases). The CDR3 loop spans 14 amino acids. CDR1 and CDR2 (germline): MNHEY, SVGEGT. Between the trimmed V and J ends, which lost 3 bases and 3 bases, there was a span of 9 bases. CDR3 amino acids: CASSYRQHNQPQHF. CDR3 nucleotides: TGTGCCAGCAGTTATCGACAGCACAATCAGCCCCAGCATTTT.

This rearrangement joins TRBV10-1 to TRBJ1-5; D call uncertain. The CDR3 contains 13 residues. V was trimmed by 4 bases and J by 9 bases, leaving 13 bases between them. In germline, CDR1 is WNHNN, CDR2 SYGVQD (reference sequence). The chain's CDR3 is CASSGQGSRPQHF. As DNA, the CDR3 is TGCGCCAGCAGTGGACAAGGGTCGCGGCCCCAGCATTTT.

V usage is TRBV19 and J usage is TRBJ2-1; D is perhaps TRBD1 (5 bases). Germline V CDR1 and CDR2: LNHDA, SQIVND (reference sequence). CDR3 length: 15 residues. Trimming shortened V by 6 bases and J by 0 bases, and 12 bases separated the two germline ends. CDR3: CASSGTGSSYNEQFF. DNA for the CDR3: TGTGCCAGTAGCGGAACAGGTAGCTCCTACAATGAGCAGTTCTTC.

Written as DNA, the CDR3 is TGTGCCACCAGCACCCGGGGGCCGGGGGGAAATGAGCAGTTCTTC. This sequence encodes CATSTRGPGGNEQFF. The chain recombines TRBV15 with TRBJ2-1; D perhaps matches TRBD2 (7 bases). This CDR3 comprises 15 residues. V gave up 4 bases and J gave up 7 bases, with 17 bases separating them. In germline, CDR1 is LNHNV, CDR2 YYDKDF (reference sequence).